This TCR beta chain was identified in a study of cytomegalovirus exposure and HLA in healthy donors (dated by TCRdb to 2016 to 2017). About the investigation overall: In an earlier analysis of fewer than 750 of the donors, 276 Gb of sequence data and 100 million or so unique TCR beta sequences from roughly 200 million T cells were reported. An early release that covered fewer than 800 HLA-typed donors contained approximately 320 gigabases of sequencing data and 80 million or so unique TCR sequences. Among the roughly 370 genotyped donors, around 79% belonged to the genetic ancestry cluster associated with self-reported Caucasian donors. The study aimed to test whether cataloging public T cell receptors could reveal signatures of past pathogen exposure. Using immunosequencing, the study profiled T cell repertoires from fewer than 700 subjects and related those repertoires to cytomegalovirus serostatus. Along with the approximately 650-subject first cohort, a separate validation cohort of over 90 different subjects was used. High-throughput TCR immunosequencing, statistical association of individual TCRs with disease status, and machine learning were combined to predict cytomegalovirus infection status. To study patterns of TCR occurrence, a later analysis re-analyzed previously published TCR beta repertoires from several hundred donors and added high-resolution HLA genotyping. The later analysis used no new phenotypic data to find candidate immune exposures, relying instead on TCR beta sequences and their occurrence across donors. In an earlier analysis of around 540 of the donors, high-throughput TCR beta sequencing was used to judge whether each TCR beta V gene segment behaved as functional or pseudogenic. Alongside the repertoire data, information on donor age, sex, ethnicity and CMV serostatus was compiled. Genome-wide SNP genotypes for about 55% of the roughly 670 donors were used in a later genetic analysis, which treated that subset as a discovery cohort. Every repertoire in the discovery cohort had been generated on one and the same sequencing platform. Both class I and class II loci were covered by HLA typing, at four-digit resolution. The number of donors typed differed by locus, with roughly 629-640 for A, B, C, DRB1 and DQB1, 522 for DQA1, 606 for DPA1, and about 450 for DPB1. Roughly 5 DR-DQ haplotypes were handled as single units for association and clustering because linkage in the cohort was strong. On average, around 230,000 unique TCR beta nucleotide sequences were sequenced per donor among a few hundred genotyped donors of the cohort, with around 19% of those sequences being non-productive.

From the cysteine through the phenylalanine, the CDR3 covers 17 amino acids. Only CDR3 DNA remains: 51 bases, in frame from the first base. The germline V gene sets CDR1 to SGHDT and CDR2 to YYEEEE. Between the V and J ends, shortened by 2 bases and 3 bases respectively, the junction contains 18 bases. Study-wide findings and limitations: In a later analysis, HLA-associated TCR beta chains showed more clonal expansion and lower generation probabilities than non-associated chains that were equally common. In an earlier analysis of some 550 of the donors, most TCR beta V segments were observed in productive rearrangements about 87% or about 30% of the time, broadly matching IMGT annotations. The authors suggested that the approach could potentially be extended to other disease states and immunological phenotypes. The presence/absence analyses assumed that sequencing depth was roughly uniform across donors, and that assumption may not be true. Because the 87-base-pair reads could not distinguish some IMGT-functional V segments, including TRBV6-2 and TRBV6-3, those segments were excluded. A few of the identified cytomegalovirus-associated TCR beta chains were confirmed in vitro to be specific for cytomegalovirus antigens. A cluster of highly shared sequence variants was judged likely to be a technical artifact of the sequencing pipeline. In a later analysis, the rate of TCR association differed among HLA loci, with DRB1 alleles having the most associated TCRs and HLA-C alleles having the fewest. Because counts were too low, roughly 16 rarely observed V segments, including chromosome 9 orphons, were left out of the earlier analysis of 587 of the donors. Because some donors lacked HLA typing at each locus, the association tests relied only on the typed subset. V-gene and J-gene trimming of TCR beta chains was associated with a missense DCLRE1C variant in a later genetic analysis, and the association was replicated in an independent cohort. In this cohort, only TCR beta chains were sequenced, and detectable features were limited by the absence of alpha or paired-chain data. A further reported finding was that TCR beta sequences accurately predicted the HLA-A and HLA-B alleles for most subjects in the first cohort. Correlated functional status among segregating V segments might reflect linkage disequilibrium, but an unknown experimental factor could not be ruled out. Most TCR sequences were seen in very few donors, while some public TCRs were found in many individuals. For the cohort, immune exposure information was limited to CMV serostatus. In a later analysis, about 17,000 TCR beta sequences were associated with specific HLA alleles at a false discovery rate of 0.05. Cytomegalovirus status was reported to be diagnosed by the classifier with high specificity and sensitivity in both the original and validation cohorts. Assigning TCR associations to individual alleles was difficult when HLA alleles, especially DR and DQ, strongly co-occurred. A later genetic analysis reported fewer N-insertions in productive TCRs among donors in an Asian-associated ancestry cluster than the roughly 650-donor mean. A later analysis reported that several top co-occurrence clusters appeared linked to parvovirus B19, influenza, CMV and Epstein-Barr virus. The study gave a list of about 170 TCR beta chains associated with cytomegalovirus. According to a later analysis, most CMV-associated TCR beta chains appeared to be HLA-restricted, and the HLA associations seemed to be driven largely by CMV exposure.

In this sample, this clone turned up a few times. Its recognized antigen is unknown. No much larger clone is present one base from it, and per-base qualities are unavailable. Libraries were built with the immunoSEQ multiplex PCR assay. The multiplex PCR relied on a mix of 60 forward primers for TCR Vbeta segments and 13 reverse primers for TCR Jbeta segments. The CDR3 region of rearranged TCR beta genes was amplified from genomic DNA by a multiplex PCR assay. The Illumina HiSeq System was used to sequence the amplified TCR beta libraries as 87-base-pair reads. In the source study's methods: Across the 500 to 750 repertoires, a later analysis counted tens of millions of unique TCR beta chains, 8.5 million to 12 million of which were shared by at least two donors. A nearest-neighbor algorithm error-corrected the raw reads and collapsed the reads into unique sequences, merging closely related sequences to remove PCR and sequencing errors. CDR3 sequences were aligned to IMGT reference sequences to assign V, D and J gene segments. For a sequence to be retained, a match of at least six nucleotides was required to both a V gene segment and a J gene segment. Rearrangements were classified as productive when the CDR3 lacked stop codons and remained in frame with V and J, and all other rearrangements were classified as non-productive. CDR3 was defined by IMGT convention, running from the second conserved V-encoded cysteine to the conserved J-encoded phenylalanine. In an earlier analysis of 587 of the donors, sequences lacking an unambiguous match to a single V gene segment were excluded. In an earlier analysis of approximately 590 of the donors, a V segment was called functional when productive rearrangements were above 56.7%, and segregating when the standard deviation between donors exceeded 5%. To diagnose cytomegalovirus status from the catalog of TCR beta chain sequences, a statistical classification framework was built. In a later analysis, V and J genes were assigned by comparing TCR nucleotide sequences against IMGT/GENE-DB human TR gene sequences. In a later analysis, CDR3 sequences and most-parsimonious VDJ recombination scenarios were assigned using the TCRdist pipeline. A later analysis defined each TCR beta chain by its CDR3 amino acid sequence plus V-gene family, and excluded reads lacking a unique V-gene family. To address suspected cross-contamination and a sequencing artifact, a later analysis removed over 500 highly shared, low-generation-probability nucleotide sequences. A later analysis calculated a clonal expansion index for each public chain from normalized within-repertoire ranks of inferred template counts. Generation probabilities in a later analysis came from a VDJ recombination model fitted to out-of-frame rearrangements, and those results were checked against IGoR. In a later analysis, hypergeometric tests were used to score TCR-TCR, TCR-HLA and TCR-CMV co-occurrence, with a repertoire-size bias correction applied to TCR pairs. In a later analysis, false discovery rates were estimated by permuting HLA or CMV assignments 20 times. In a later analysis, co-occurring TCRs were grouped with DBSCAN, and TCRdist sequence similarity was added when clustering was performed within HLA-allele-positive subsets. Repertoires with fewer than 30,000 or more than 120,000 public chains were left out of co-occurrence clustering, as were about 5 repertoires with anomalous nucleotide sharing. The source is immuneACCESS, and TCRdb retained only in-frame sequences with V and J called. Part of the clones is not carried over; for the studies checked, unresolved V genes explain less than half of this, and the remainder is unexplained. That table gives V, J and clone size, and the DNA gave D and trimming. In all, the sample holds 100,000 or so clones, and roughly 15% of those were seen once. More than 0.65% of the sample is held by the ten biggest clonotypes.

In total, roughly 710 healthy bone marrow donors made up the cohort. At the time of sampling, all cohort members were nominally healthy, though unrecorded immune exposures were likely present. The donor tested CMV seronegative, placing the donor among the 350 to 400 seronegative members of the cohort. A peripheral blood sample was provided by each donor, and peripheral blood mononuclear cells were used for TCR beta sequencing. The Qiagen DNeasy Blood Extraction Kit was used to extract genomic DNA from the blood cell samples. The V and J segments used are TRBV5-6 and TRBJ1-5; possibly the D gene is TRBD1, per 6 matching bases. The sequencing input was PBMCs. This TCR was recovered from a female donor in good health and CMV-seronegative. The DNA reads TGTGCCAGCAGCTTTGGCGGGGGCGGGGGGCCCAATCAGCCCCAGCATTTT. This yields the protein CASSFGGGGGPNQPQHF.